These 8 T cell receptor beta chains were all obtained from the same sample, sequenced in a study of blood T cell repertoires in COVID-19. Repertoires were generated with immunoSEQ multiplex PCR, while TCRdb's copy carries only in-frame clones and drops some. The sample contains about 71,000 clones, 75% to 90% of which appear only once. Sequenced material: peripheral blood. The receptors shown here come from a human donor in a cohort sampled during active COVID-19.

Written as DNA, the CDR3 is TGTGCCAGCACCCCTCATGGGGCTTCTATGAACACTGAAGCTTTCTTT. Residues: CASTPHGASMNTEAFF. The chain joins TRBV28 to TRBJ1-1; a possible D gene is TRBD1 (5 bases). The CDR3 totals 16 residues. Germline V gives CDR1 MDHEN, CDR2 SYDVKM. V was cut by 7 bases and J by 0 bases, with 18 bases left in between.

A single count supports this clone. This chain connects TRBV5-6 to TRBJ2-7; weak D call: TRBD1 (6 bases). Germline V CDR1 and CDR2: SGHDT, YYEEEE. With 0 bases removed from V and 2 bases from J, the gap between germline ends came to 12 bases. This CDR3 has 15 residues. The chain's CDR3 is CASSLGDNLPYEQYF. The CDR3 DNA is TGTGCCAGCAGCTTGGGGGACAATCTCCCCTACGAGCAGTACTTC. The whole variable domain, filled in from reference TRBV5-6 and TRBJ2-7, reads DAGVTQSPTHLIKTRGQQVTLRCSPKSGHDTVSWYQQALGQGPQFIFQYYEEEERQRGNFPDRFSGHQFPNYSSELNVNALLLGDSALYLCASSLGDNLPYEQYFGPGTRLTVT.

The chain has TRBV19 and TRBJ1-1, with D unclear. Trimming left V 3 bases short and J 5 bases short, with 10 bases between. Germline V CDR1 and CDR2: LNHDA, SQIVND (reference sequence). There are 13 residues in the CDR3. CDR3 sequence (DNA): TGTGCCAGTAGTATGGCGGGGAGGACTGAAGCTTTCTTT. Residues: CASSMAGRTEAFF.

The table lists this clone with a count of one. V and J are TRBV7-2 and TRBJ1-1; 11 positions agree with TRBD1. The CDR3 totals 17 residues. The V and J ends lost 1 base and 1 base, in that order; junction bases with no gene match: 5. Germline loops: CDR1 SGHTA, CDR2 FQGNSA. This CDR3 is CASSLVGTGGKNTEAFF. The CDR3 DNA sequence: TGTGCCAGCAGCTTAGTTGGGACAGGGGGGAAGAACACTGAAGCTTTCTTT.

The chain uses TRBV10-3 and TRBJ2-3, with 11 bases that match TRBD2. V lost 4 bases, J lost 0 bases, and 0 bases stayed unmatched. CDR1 is ENHRY and CDR2 is SYGVKD in the germline V gene. The CDR3 is 15 amino acids. As DNA, the CDR3 is TGTGCCATCAGTGGGACTAGCGGGAGCACAGATACGCAGTATTTT. It encodes CAISGTSGSTDTQYF.

The chain is built from TRBV19 and TRBJ2-5; 8 bases fit TRBD1. Germline loops: CDR1 LNHDA, CDR2 SQIVND (reference sequence). The CDR3 has 14 amino acids. V lost 6 bases and J lost 4; bases outside the gene matches: 7. The CDR3 sequence: CASRETGAGETQYF. CDR3 DNA: TGTGCCAGTAGAGAGACAGGGGCGGGAGAGACCCAGTACTTC.

J is TRBJ2-3 and V is TRBV28; TRBD2 agrees at 7 bases. The CDR3 covers 15 residues. Losses at the gene ends were 5 bases for V and 1 base for J; bases not matched to a gene: 6. Germline CDR1 MDHEN, CDR2 SYDVKM. CDR3 protein: CASSRGSGGTDTQYF. The CDR3 DNA reads TGTGCCAGCAGTCGAGGGAGCGGGGGCACAGATACGCAGTATTTT.

This chain connects TRBV18 to TRBJ2-1; D unclear. The V end lost 5 bases, the J end lost 7 bases, and 3 bases lay between the germline ends. The CDR3 is made up of 10 amino acids. The germline gives CDR1 KGHSH, CDR2 LQKENI. DNA of the CDR3: TGTGCCAGCTCAGAGAATGAGCAGTTCTTC. It translates to CASSENEQFF.